The 25 T cell receptor beta chains reported below all come from one sample, sequenced in a study of cytomegalovirus exposure and HLA in healthy donors. Primers: 60 Vbeta forward and 13 Jbeta reverse. The data were produced by immunoSEQ multiplex PCR, yet TCRdb's version contains in-frame clones alone and is incomplete. The sample has about 260,000 clones, more than 55% seen once. The sample was PBMCs. Receptors were obtained from a female donor in good health and CMV-seronegative.

The rearrangement links TRBV6-4 to TRBJ2-1, with D perhaps TRBD2 (6 bases). This CDR3 has 15 residues. The germline CDR1 and CDR2 sequences are MRHNA and SNTAGT. Trimming removed 2 bases from V and 6 bases from J, with 14 bases in between. The chain's CDR3 is CASSDLGAGSNEQFF. CDR3 nucleotides: TGTGCCAGCAGTGACCTTGGGGCGGGGAGCAATGAGCAGTTCTTC.

This chain joins TRBV6-1 and TRBJ1-3, with TRBD1 matching over 7 bases. V lost 2 bases to trimming and J lost 4 bases; unmatched junction nucleotides: 8. CDR3 length: 16 residues. In germline, CDR1 is MNHNS, CDR2 SASEGT. Here the CDR3 reads CASSESAGTAGNTIYF. The CDR3, as DNA: TGTGCCAGCAGTGAATCGGCGGGGACAGCCGGAAACACCATATATTTT.

The chain has TRBV28 and TRBJ2-1, with D possibly TRBD2 on 5 matching bases. The CDR3 length is 14 residues. Trimming removed 4 bases at V and 12 bases at J, with 19 bases between. Germline assignment: CDR1 MDHEN and CDR2 SYDVKM. The CDR3 nucleotides read TGTGCCAGCAGTTCCGCGGACTGGGCATCTTGGCAGTTCTTC. Protein sequence: CASSSADWASWQFF.

The rearrangement joins TRBV7-9 to TRBJ1-2; 7 bases are a match to TRBD1. Trimming cost V 6 bases and J 3 bases; bases outside gene matches: 4. Germline CDR1 SEHNR, CDR2 FQNEAQ (reference sequence). This CDR3 is 13 amino acids long. The DNA of the CDR3 is TGTGCCAGCAGTCGACAGGGAGACTATGGCTACACCTTC. Translated: CASSRQGDYGYTF.

In this sample, this clone turned up a few times. V and J are TRBV29-1 and TRBJ1-2; D unclear. Per the germline V gene, CDR1 is SQVTM and CDR2 is ANQGSEA. With 2 bases removed from V and 2 bases from J, the gap between germline ends came to 6 bases. This CDR3 region has 12 residues. The DNA of the CDR3 is TGCAGCGTTGAACCAGTAAACTATGGCTACACCTTC. It specifies CSVEPVNYGYTF. Drawing the rest from reference TRBV29-1 and TRBJ1-2, the complete variable domain is SAVISQKPSRDICQRGTSLTIQCQVDSQVTMMFWYRQQPGQSLTLIATANQGSEATYESGFVIDKFPISRPNLTFSTLTVSNMSPEDSSIYLCSVEPVNYGYTFGSGTRLTVV.

This chain uses TRBV7-8 with TRBJ1-1; TRBD1 might be the D (5 bases). The CDR3 spans 14 residues. V dropped 4 bases and J dropped 4 bases, with 13 bases sitting between them. Per the germline V gene, CDR1 is SGHVS and CDR2 is FQNEAQ. For the CDR3, the DNA is TGTGCCAGCAGCTCCCCGATGGGGGGCACTGAAGCTTTCTTT. This translates into CASSSPMGGTEAFF. The complete variable domain, with remaining parts taken from reference TRBV7-8 and TRBJ1-1, reads GAGVSQSPRYKVAKRGQDVALRCDPISGHVSLFWYQQALGQGPEFLTYFQNEAQLDKSGLPSDRFFAERPEGSVSTLKIQRTQQEDSAVYLCASSSPMGGTEAFFGQGTRLTVV.

V is TRBV5-6 and J is TRBJ1-5, with a weak D call TRBD1 (6 bases). The ends were cut back, 0 bases at V and 5 bases at J, with 12 bases in the middle. Germline V lookup: CDR1 SGHDT, CDR2 YYEEEE. This CDR3 has 15 amino acids. The CDR3 DNA reads as TGTGCCAGCAGCTTGGAGGCAGGGGCGGATCAGCCCCAGCATTTT. Amino acid sequence: CASSLEAGADQPQHF.

This clone was seen more than once but under ten times. J is TRBJ2-1 and V is TRBV9, with D possibly TRBD1 on 6 matching bases. Between the trimmed V and J ends, which lost 4 bases and 8 bases, there was a span of 13 bases. Germline lookup yields CDR1 SGDLS and CDR2 YYNGEE. This CDR3 has 13 amino acids. CDR3 coding DNA: TGTGCCAGCAGCTTTGCAGGGGTCGATGAGCAGTTCTTC. The encoded protein is CASSFAGVDEQFF.

For this clone: One end of the junction fails to match germline, which may point to a read error. The chain links TRBV7-9 to TRBJ2-7; D ambiguous. The length of the CDR3 is 11 residues. The germline gives CDR1 SEHNR, CDR2 FQNEAQ (reference sequence). The CDR3: CSSSPSLEQYF. CDR3 nucleotides: TGTTCCAGCAGCCCCTCCCTGGAGCAGTACTTC.

V is TRBV5-4 and J is TRBJ2-7, with 7 positions matching TRBD2. Germline CDR1 reads SGHNT; CDR2 reads YYREEE (reference sequence). The V gene end was trimmed by 1 base and the J gene end by 6 bases; junction bases not matched to a gene: 10. This CDR3 region has 15 residues. DNA for the CDR3: TGTGCCAGCAGCTTGAGGCGGGGAGGGTTTTCCGAGCAGTACTTC. Translation: CASSLRRGGFSEQYF.

CDR3 sequence: CASSGTGGDGYTF. The DNA for the CDR3 is TGTGCCAGTAGCGGGACAGGGGGCGACGGCTACACCTTC. The gene calls are TRBV19 and TRBJ1-2; 12 bases align to TRBD1. V trimming: 6 bases; J trimming: 8 bases; junction bases outside the gene matches: 4. Looked up from germline, CDR1 is LNHDA and CDR2 is SQIVND (reference sequence). The CDR3 has 13 amino acids.

The chain has TRBV28 and TRBJ2-7, with D perhaps matching TRBD1 (5 bases). The V and J ends lost 1 base and 6 bases respectively, with 16 bases between them. This CDR3 spans 15 amino acids. CDR1 and CDR2 (germline): MDHEN, SYDVKM. CDR3 coding DNA: TGTGCCAGCAGTTTATTTGCAGGGAAGGGATCCGAGCAGTACTTC. Protein: CASSLFAGKGSEQYF.

The chain has TRBV28 and TRBJ1-5; unclear D gene. The germline V and J ends were trimmed by 7 bases and 3 bases, with 13 bases remaining between them. The CDR3 has 14 amino acids. Germline CDR1 is MDHEN and CDR2 is SYDVKM. Written as DNA, the CDR3 is TGTGCCAGCAACAGACGGATACTCAATCAGCCCCAGCATTTT. Its protein product is CASNRRILNQPQHF. The complete variable domain, with remaining parts taken from reference TRBV28 and TRBJ1-5, reads DVKVTQSSRYLVKRTGEKVFLECVQDMDHENMFWYRQDPGLGLRLIYFSYDVKMKEKGDIPEGYSVSREKKERFSLILESASTNQTSMYLCASNRRILNQPQHFGDGTRLSIL.

This rearrangement joins TRBV27 to TRBJ1-4, with TRBD1 matching 8 bases. Trimming cost V 6 bases and J 7 bases; bases outside gene matches: 19. Germline CDR1 and CDR2: MNHEY and SMNVEV (reference sequence). The CDR3 sequence is 18 residues long. In DNA, the CDR3 is TGTGCCAGCAGCTCTCTTGGGCCAACAGGGGGGTATGGTGAAAAACTGTTTTTT. Translated, it gives CASSSLGPTGGYGEKLFF.

V gene TRBV13 combines with J gene TRBJ2-7; TRBD2 aligns across 10 bases. Trimming at V came to 5 bases and at J to 6 bases, leaving 10 bases not matched to a gene. Germline V lookup: CDR1 PRHDT, CDR2 FYEKMQ (reference sequence). CDR3 size: 15 residues. Here the CDR3 reads CASSQRTSGTSEQYF. CDR3 nucleotides: TGTGCCAGCAGCCAGAGGACTAGCGGCACATCCGAGCAGTACTTC. Complete variable domain (other parts from reference TRBV13 and TRBJ2-7): AAGVIQSPRHLIKEKRETATLKCYPIPRHDTVYWYQQGPGQDPQFLISFYEKMQSDKGSIPDRFSAQQFSDYHSELNMSSLELGDSALYFCASSQRTSGTSEQYFGPGTRLTVT.

V gene TRBV6-5 combines with J gene TRBJ1-2; 11 nucleotides align to TRBD1. Trimming at V came to 7 bases and at J to 8 bases, leaving 9 bases not matched to a gene. The CDR3 covers 14 residues. CDR1 and CDR2 (germline): MNHEY, SVGAGI. DNA of the CDR3: TGTGCCAGCACTGCAGGACAGGGGGCAAAAGGCTACACCTTC. It yields the protein CASTAGQGAKGYTF.

This rearrangement joins TRBV11-2 to TRBJ2-7, with a weak D call TRBD1 (5 bases). The CDR3 runs to 15 residues. CDR1 and CDR2 from the germline V gene are SGHAT and FQNNGV. The V and J ends lost 6 bases and 1 base respectively, with 16 bases between them. The CDR3 protein is CASSWWGRLSYEQYF. CDR3 nucleotide sequence: TGTGCCAGCAGTTGGTGGGGCCGCCTATCCTACGAGCAGTACTTC.

This chain uses TRBV18 with TRBJ2-2; a weak D match, TRBD1 (5 bases). V lost 2 bases, J lost 1 base, and 11 bases lay in between. This CDR3 has 16 amino acids. CDR1 and CDR2 from the germline V gene are KGHSH and LQKENI. CDR3 nucleotides: TGTGCCAGCTCACCAGCTTGGACAATGAACACCGGGGAGCTGTTTTTT. The encoded protein is CASSPAWTMNTGELFF.

The CDR3 protein is CASSPNRGTNEKLFF. The CDR3 coding sequence is TGTGCCAGCAGCCCCAACAGGGGAACTAATGAAAAACTGTTTTTT. This chain connects TRBV5-4 to TRBJ1-4; TRBD1 agrees at 7 bases. The trim removed 4 bases at V and 1 base at J, leaving 4 bases unmatched. The CDR3 runs 15 residues. Looked up from germline, CDR1 is SGHNT and CDR2 is YYREEE (reference sequence).

The chain links TRBV7-8 to TRBJ2-3; 8 bases are shared with TRBD1. The V gene's germline CDR1 is SGHVS and CDR2 FQNEAQ. With 3 bases clipped from V and 3 bases from J, the junction kept 11 bases outside the gene matches. CDR3 length: 17 residues. As DNA, the CDR3 is TGTGCCAGCAGCTTCTCCCCCGCGACAGGGGAGACAGATACGCAGTATTTT. Encoded protein: CASSFSPATGETDTQYF.

This clone was found a few times. This chain links TRBV7-9 with TRBJ2-5, with TRBD1 identical over 11 bases. This CDR3 has 15 residues. Germline V lookup: CDR1 SEHNR, CDR2 FQNEAQ (reference sequence). J lost 5 bases, V lost 5 bases, and 7 bases had no gene match. The DNA of the CDR3 is TGTGCCAGCAGCCGGACAGGGGGCCGGGGGGAGACCCAGTACTTC. It translates to CASSRTGGRGETQYF.

The chain has TRBV23-1 and TRBJ1-5; a weak D match, TRBD1 (6 bases). TRBV23-1 is an ORF for which the function is uncertain. Trimming stripped 0 bases from V and 0 bases from J, with 12 bases between. The CDR3 length is 17 residues. Here the CDR3 reads CASSQSRDTGSNQPQHF. The CDR3 nucleotides are TGCGCCAGCAGTCAATCCCGGGACACGGGTAGCAATCAGCCCCAGCATTTT.

The chain employs TRBV12-5 and TRBJ1-1, with TRBD1 identical over 7 bases. This CDR3 region has 18 residues. V gave up 1 base and J gave up 3 bases; unmatched junction bases: 14. Looked up from germline, CDR1 is LGHNT and CDR2 is FRNRAP. CDR3 protein: CASGLGRWDRDEDTEAFF. The DNA of the CDR3 is TGTGCTAGTGGTTTGGGGAGATGGGACAGAGATGAGGACACTGAAGCTTTCTTT.

The rearrangement uses TRBV10-2 and TRBJ2-1; D is perhaps TRBD1 (6 bases). This CDR3 region has 11 residues. From germline, CDR1 is WSHSY and CDR2 SAAADI. V gave up 8 bases and J gave up 12 bases, with 14 bases separating them. CDR3 residues: CASEGPTGQFF. CDR3 sequence (DNA): TGCGCCAGCGAGGGACCGACAGGGCAGTTCTTC.

The J gene is TRBJ2-1, the V gene TRBV6-5; D is ambiguous. This CDR3 region has 14 residues. Trimming pared 6 bases from V and 2 bases from J, leaving 11 bases between. Per the germline V gene, CDR1 is MNHEY and CDR2 is SVGAGI. The CDR3 spells CASSPGQTYNEQFF. The CDR3 DNA sequence: TGTGCCAGCAGCCCTGGGCAGACCTACAATGAGCAGTTCTTC.